The T cell receptor (beta chain) described here comes from a study of shared clonotypes between healthy human individuals. Study results and limitations: Compared with clonotypes that all four donors shared, non-shared clonotypes had lower generation probabilities.

The germline V gene encodes CDR1 MNHNS and CDR2 SASEGT. With 4 bases clipped from V and 2 bases from J, the junction kept 1 base outside the gene matches. This CDR3 contains 14 residues. Only CD45RO-negative cells positively selected for CCR7 counted as naive CD8 cells, so terminally differentiated effector memory CD45RA+ cells were excluded. Concerning this clone itself: What it binds is unknown.

Each subset's genomic DNA was shared equally among a number of immunoSEQ plates. This table comes from immunoSEQ multiplex PCR, and its TCRdb copy is limited to in-frame clones, with some not included. The table records millions of clones, roughly 91% of them present only once. Sequencing was done on a sample of naive CD8+ T cells from PBMCs. The chain recombines TRBV6-1 with TRBJ2-1, with 8 bases aligning to TRBD1. This sequence originates from a man between 18 and 35 years old in good health. Some clones in this sample may be carry-over from other donors' samples. This CDR3 is CASSGRGPYNEQFF. The CDR3 DNA reads TGTGCCAGCAGTGGCAGGGGGCCCTACAATGAGCAGTTCTTC.